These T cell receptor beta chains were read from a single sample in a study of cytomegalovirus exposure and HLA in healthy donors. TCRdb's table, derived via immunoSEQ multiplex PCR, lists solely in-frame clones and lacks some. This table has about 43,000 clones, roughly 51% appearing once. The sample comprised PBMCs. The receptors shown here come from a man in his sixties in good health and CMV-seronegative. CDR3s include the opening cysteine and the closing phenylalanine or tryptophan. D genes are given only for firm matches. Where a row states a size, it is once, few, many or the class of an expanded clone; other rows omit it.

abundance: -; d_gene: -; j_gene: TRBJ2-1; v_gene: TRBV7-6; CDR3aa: CASSGHTLNEQFF; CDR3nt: TGTGCCAGCAGCGGGCACACCTTAAATGAGCAGTTCTTC
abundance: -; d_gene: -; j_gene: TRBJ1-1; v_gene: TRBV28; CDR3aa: CASSLGGNRNTEAFF; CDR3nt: TGTGCCAGCAGCCTCGGTGGCAACAGGAACACTGAAGCTTTCTTT
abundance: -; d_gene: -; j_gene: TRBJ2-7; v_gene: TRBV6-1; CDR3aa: CASSPMGSSYEQYF; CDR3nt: TGTGCCAGCAGTCCGATGGGGAGCTCCTACGAGCAGTACTTC
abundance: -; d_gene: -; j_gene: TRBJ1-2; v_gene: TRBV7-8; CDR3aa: CASSPRGGIGGYTF; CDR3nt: TGTGCCAGCAGCCCGAGAGGCGGAATTGGTGGCTACACCTTC
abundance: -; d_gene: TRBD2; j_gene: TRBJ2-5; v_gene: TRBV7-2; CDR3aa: CASSVGWGGETQYF; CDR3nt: TGTGCCAGCAGCGTTGGGTGGGGGGGAGAGACCCAGTACTTC
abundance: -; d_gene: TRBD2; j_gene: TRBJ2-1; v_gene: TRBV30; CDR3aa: CASPRASGNEQFF; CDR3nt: TGTGCCTCCCCTCGGGCTAGCGGGAATGAGCAGTTCTTC
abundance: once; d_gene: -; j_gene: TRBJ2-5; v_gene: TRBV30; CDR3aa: CAWSGGGYSQETQYF; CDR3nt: TGTGCCTGGAGCGGAGGAGGGTATTCACAAGAGACCCAGTACTTC
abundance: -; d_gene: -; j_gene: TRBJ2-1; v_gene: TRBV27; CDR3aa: CASSIRRDSYNEQFF; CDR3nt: TGTGCCAGCAGTATTAGGAGGGACTCTTACAATGAGCAGTTCTTC
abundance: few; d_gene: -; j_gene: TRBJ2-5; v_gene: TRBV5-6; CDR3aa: CASSFPGLGETQYF; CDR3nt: TGTGCCAGCAGCTTTCCGGGGTTGGGAGAGACCCAGTACTTC
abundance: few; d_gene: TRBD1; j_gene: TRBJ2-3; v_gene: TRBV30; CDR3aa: CAWGTGGTDTQYF; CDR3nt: TGTGCCTGGGGGACAGGGGGAACAGATACGCAGTATTTT
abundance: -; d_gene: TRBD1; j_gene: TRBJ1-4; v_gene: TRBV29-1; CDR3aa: CSVVGTDEKLFF; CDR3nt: TGCAGCGTTGTCGGGACAGATGAAAAACTGTTTTTT
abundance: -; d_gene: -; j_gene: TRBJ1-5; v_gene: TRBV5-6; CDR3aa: CASSFTGGHQPQHF; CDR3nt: TGTGCCAGCAGCTTTACCGGGGGGCATCAGCCCCAGCATTTT
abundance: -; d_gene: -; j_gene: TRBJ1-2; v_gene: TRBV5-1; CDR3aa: CASSLYGKNYGYTF; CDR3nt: TGCGCCAGCAGCTTGTATGGCAAGAACTATGGCTACACCTTC
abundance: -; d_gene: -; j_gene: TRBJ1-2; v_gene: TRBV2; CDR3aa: CASSEALGTYYGYTF; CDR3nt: TGTGCCAGCAGTGAGGCGCTTGGGACTTACTATGGCTACACCTTC
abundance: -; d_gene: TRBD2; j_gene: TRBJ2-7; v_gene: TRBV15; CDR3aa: CATSQGLAAREQYF; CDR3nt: TGTGCCACCAGCCAAGGACTAGCGGCGAGGGAGCAGTACTTC
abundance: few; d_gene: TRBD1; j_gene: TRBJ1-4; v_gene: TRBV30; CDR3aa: CAWSPRAGGYEKLFF; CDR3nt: TGTGCCTGGAGTCCCCGTGCAGGGGGTTATGAAAAACTGTTTTTT
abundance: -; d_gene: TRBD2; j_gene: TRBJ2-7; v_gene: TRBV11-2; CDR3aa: CASSVISGSPYEQYF; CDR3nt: TGTGCCAGCAGCGTCATTAGCGGGAGCCCCTACGAGCAGTACTTC
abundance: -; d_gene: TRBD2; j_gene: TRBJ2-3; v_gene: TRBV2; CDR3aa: CASSGGVAGSGHTQYF; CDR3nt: TGTGCCAGCAGTGGGGGGGTAGCGGGGTCCGGACATACGCAGTATTTT
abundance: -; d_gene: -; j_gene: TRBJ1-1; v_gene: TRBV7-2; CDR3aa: CASSLEGALNTEAFF; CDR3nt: TGTGCCAGCAGCTTAGAAGGGGCTCTTAACACTGAAGCTTTCTTT
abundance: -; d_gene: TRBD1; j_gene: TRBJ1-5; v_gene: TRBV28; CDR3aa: CASSRDSGQPQHF; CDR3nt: TGTGCCAGCAGTCGGGACAGTGGCCAGCCCCAGCATTTT
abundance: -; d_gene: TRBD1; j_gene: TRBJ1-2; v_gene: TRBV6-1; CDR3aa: CASSAPGQRYGYTF; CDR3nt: TGTGCCAGCAGTGCGCCGGGACAGCGCTATGGCTACACCTTC
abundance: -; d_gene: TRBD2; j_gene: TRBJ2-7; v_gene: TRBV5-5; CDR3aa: CASSAGTSRYEQYF; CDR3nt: TGTGCCAGCAGCGCCGGGACTAGTAGATACGAGCAGTACTTC
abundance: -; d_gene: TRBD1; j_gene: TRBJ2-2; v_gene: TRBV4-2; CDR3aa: CASSPRTGDTGELFF; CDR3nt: TGTGCCAGCAGCCCCAGGACAGGGGACACCGGGGAGCTGTTTTTT
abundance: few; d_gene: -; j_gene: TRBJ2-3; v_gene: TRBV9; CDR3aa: CASSTQVGTDTQYF; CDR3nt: TGTGCCAGCAGTACACAGGTGGGCACAGATACGCAGTATTTT
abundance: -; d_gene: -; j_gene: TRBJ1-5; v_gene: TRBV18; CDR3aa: CASSPYSGDQPQHF; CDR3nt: TGTGCCAGCTCACCATACTCAGGGGATCAGCCCCAGCATTTT
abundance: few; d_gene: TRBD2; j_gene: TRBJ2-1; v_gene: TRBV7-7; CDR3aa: CASSLTSGASYNEQFF; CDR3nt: TGTGCCAGCAGCTTAACTAGCGGGGCGTCCTACAATGAGCAGTTCTTC
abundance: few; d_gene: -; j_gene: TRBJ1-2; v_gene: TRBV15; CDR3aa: CATSPDGIQGTF; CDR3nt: TGTGCCACCAGCCCCGACGGCATTCAGGGCACCTTC
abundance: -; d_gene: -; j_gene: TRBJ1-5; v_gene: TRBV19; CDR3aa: CASSTGTTQPQHF; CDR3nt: TGTGCCAGTAGTACCGGGACAACGCAGCCCCAGCATTTT
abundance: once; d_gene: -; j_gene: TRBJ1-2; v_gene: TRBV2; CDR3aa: CASKLPGEFYGYTF; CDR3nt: TGTGCCAGCAAACTCCCAGGGGAATTCTATGGCTACACCTTC
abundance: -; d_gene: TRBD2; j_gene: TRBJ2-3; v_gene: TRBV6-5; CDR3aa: CASSRTSGIEDTQYF; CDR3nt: TGTGCCAGCAGCCGGACTAGCGGGATTGAGGATACGCAGTATTTT
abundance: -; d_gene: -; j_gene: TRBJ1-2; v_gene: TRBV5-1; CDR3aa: CASRRDSYGYTF; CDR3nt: TGCGCCAGCCGCCGAGACAGCTATGGCTACACCTTC
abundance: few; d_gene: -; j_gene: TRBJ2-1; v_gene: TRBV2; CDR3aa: CASKGMGITGFDEQFF; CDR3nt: TGTGCCAGCAAAGGGATGGGAATAACAGGGTTCGATGAGCAGTTCTTC
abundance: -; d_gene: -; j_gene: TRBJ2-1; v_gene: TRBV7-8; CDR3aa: CASNEFLGPRDNEQFF; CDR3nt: TGTGCCAGCAACGAATTTTTGGGGCCCAGGGACAATGAGCAGTTCTTC
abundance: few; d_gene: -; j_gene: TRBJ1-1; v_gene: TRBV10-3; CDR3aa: CAISESPGDTEAFF; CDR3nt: TGTGCCATCAGTGAGTCTCCAGGGGACACTGAAGCTTTCTTT
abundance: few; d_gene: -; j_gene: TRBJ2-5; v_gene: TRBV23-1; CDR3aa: CASSQLGRETQYF; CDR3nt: TGCGCCAGCAGTCAATTGGGGAGGGAGACCCAGTACTTC
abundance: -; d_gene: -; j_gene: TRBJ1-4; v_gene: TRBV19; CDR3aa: CASSILGLQLFF; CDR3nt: TGTGCCAGTAGTATTCTGGGCCTACAACTGTTTTTT
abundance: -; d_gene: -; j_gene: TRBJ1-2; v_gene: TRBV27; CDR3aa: CASSLFGGSYGYTF; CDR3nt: TGTGCCAGCAGCCTCTTCGGCGGATCGTATGGCTACACCTTC
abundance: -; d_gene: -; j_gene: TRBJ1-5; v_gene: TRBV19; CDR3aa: CASGPPEGGNQPQHF; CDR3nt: TGTGCCAGCGGTCCCCCAGAGGGGGGCAATCAGCCCCAGCATTTT
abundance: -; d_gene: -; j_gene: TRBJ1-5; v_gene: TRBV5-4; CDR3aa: CASSSGGKGTGQPQHF; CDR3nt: TGTGCCAGCAGCTCGGGGGGAAAGGGGACCGGGCAGCCCCAGCATTTT
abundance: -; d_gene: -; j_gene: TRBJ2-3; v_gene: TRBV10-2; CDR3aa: CASSEGRDPPDTQYF; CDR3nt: TGCGCCAGCAGTGAGGGGCGGGACCCCCCAGATACGCAGTATTTT
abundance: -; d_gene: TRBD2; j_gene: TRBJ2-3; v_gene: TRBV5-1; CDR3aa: CASGGLAEGDTQYF; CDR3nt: TGCGCCAGCGGGGGACTAGCGGAGGGGGATACGCAGTATTTT
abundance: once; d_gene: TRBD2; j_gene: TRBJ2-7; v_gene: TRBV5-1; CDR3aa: CASSGGLAGGPYSYEQYF; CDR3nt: TGCGCCAGCAGCGGGGGACTAGCGGGAGGGCCCTACTCCTACGAGCAGTACTTC
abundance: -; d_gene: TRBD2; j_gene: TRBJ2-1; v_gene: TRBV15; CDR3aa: CATGAGVSSYNEQFF; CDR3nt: TGTGCCACCGGGGCGGGGGTAAGCTCCTACAATGAGCAGTTCTTC
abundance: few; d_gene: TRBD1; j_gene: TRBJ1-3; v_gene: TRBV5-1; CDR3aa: CASSLTGTGNTIYF; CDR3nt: TGCGCCAGCAGTCTGACAGGGACCGGAAACACCATATATTTT
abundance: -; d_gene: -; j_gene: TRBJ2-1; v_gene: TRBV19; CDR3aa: CASSIVPGGYNEQFF; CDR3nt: TGTGCCAGTAGTATAGTCCCCGGCGGATACAATGAGCAGTTCTTC
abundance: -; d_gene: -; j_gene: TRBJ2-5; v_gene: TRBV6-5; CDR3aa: CASSPLGETQYF; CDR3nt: TGTGCCAGCAGCCCGTTGGGCGAGACCCAGTACTTC
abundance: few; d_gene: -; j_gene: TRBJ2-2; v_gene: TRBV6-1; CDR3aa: CASSEKAGSNTGELFF; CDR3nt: TGTGCCAGCAGTGAAAAGGCGGGATCGAACACCGGGGAGCTGTTTTTT
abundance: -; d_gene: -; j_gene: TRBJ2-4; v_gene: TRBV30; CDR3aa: CAWAGAVGIIQYF; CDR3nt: TGTGCCTGGGCTGGGGCAGTCGGTATCATTCAGTACTTC
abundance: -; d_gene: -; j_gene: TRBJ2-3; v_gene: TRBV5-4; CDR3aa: CASSPPGVDTQYF; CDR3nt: TGTGCCAGCAGCCCCCCCGGGGTAGATACGCAGTATTTT
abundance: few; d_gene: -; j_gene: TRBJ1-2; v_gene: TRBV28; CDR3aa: CASSSPGLIVSSSF; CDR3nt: TGTGCCAGCAGTAGCCCGGGACTAATTGTTTCTAGCTCCTTC